This record looks at one T cell receptor (beta chain) sequence and its context. Its specificity is not known. Around 41,000 productive templates were obtained per sample on average. Only in-frame clones appear in the TCRdb table, and some are missing; sequencing was by immunoSEQ multiplex PCR. The table has tens of thousands of clones, roughly 77% seen once. Germline V gives CDR1 MNHEY, CDR2 SMNVEV (reference sequence). V was pared by 6 bases and J by 1 base, with 5 bases of the junction left unmatched. The CDR3 length is 14 residues. This entry belongs to a study of STAT3 mutations in large granular lymphocyte leukemia. Study information: Roughly half the longitudinally sequenced T-LGLL patients had canonical STAT3 mutations.

Overall study results and limits: Every T-cell large granular lymphocyte leukemia patient had at least one immunodominant TCR beta clonotype. Clonal expansion was inferred from samples taken at other timepoints. In about 30% of the 18 patients, new TCR clonotypes emerged after therapy.

This chain links TRBV27 with TRBJ1-2, with 7 positions matching TRBD1. The sample taken for sequencing was PBMCs. The TCR sequence derives from a human donor with T large granular lymphocyte leukemia. Some clones in this sample may be carry-over from other donors' samples. The CDR3 spells CASRPGQVNYGYTF. The DNA of the CDR3 is TGTGCCAGCAGACCCGGACAGGTTAACTATGGCTACACCTTC.